Listed here is a single TCR beta chain. Its antigen is unknown. The sample originates from a study of cytomegalovirus exposure and HLA in healthy donors. CDR3 length equals 16 residues. Per germline, CDR1 LGHNA and CDR2 YNFKEQ. The V segment lost 2 bases and the J segment 8 bases; nucleotides outside the gene matches: 12. Researchers ran the PCR with 60 Vbeta and 13 Jbeta primers. Using immunoSEQ multiplex PCR, the repertoire was profiled, and TCRdb retains in-frame clones only, with some absent. The data hold roughly 130,000 clones, with more than 80% observed a single time. Whole-study findings and limits: Serostatus for CMV was the only available immune exposure information. Later on, a genetic analysis was performed. It linked a missense variant in DCLRE1C with V- and J-gene trimming of TCR beta. The classifier reportedly diagnosed cytomegalovirus status with high sensitivity and specificity.

This chain joins TRBV4-2 and TRBJ2-1, with 7 bases aligning to TRBD2. Sequenced input: PBMCs. The clonotype was recovered from a male donor in good health and CMV-seronegative. CDR3 protein: CASSQRGGGRNDEQFF. In DNA, the CDR3 is TGTGCCAGCAGCCAAAGGGGCGGGGGTCGAAATGATGAGCAGTTCTTC.